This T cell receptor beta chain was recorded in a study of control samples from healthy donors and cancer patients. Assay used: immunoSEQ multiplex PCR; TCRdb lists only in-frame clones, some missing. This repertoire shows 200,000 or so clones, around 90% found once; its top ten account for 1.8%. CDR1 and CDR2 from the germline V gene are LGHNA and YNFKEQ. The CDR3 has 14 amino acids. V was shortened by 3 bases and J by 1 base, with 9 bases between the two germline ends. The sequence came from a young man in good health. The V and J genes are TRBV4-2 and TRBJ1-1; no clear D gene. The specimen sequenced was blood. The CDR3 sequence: CASSQERGNTEAFF. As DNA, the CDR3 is TGTGCCAGCAGCCAGGAACGGGGGAACACTGAAGCTTTCTTT.